What follows are 10 T cell receptor beta chains derived from one specimen sequenced in a study of blood T cell repertoires in COVID-19. The table came from immunoSEQ multiplex PCR; TCRdb's copy has only in-frame clones and leaves some out. The sample lists 450,000 to 500,000 clones, approximately 85% occurring once. Material for sequencing was peripheral blood. The receptors were gathered from a human donor in a cohort sampled during active COVID-19.

V and J are TRBV6-6 and TRBJ1-2, with 9 bases fitting TRBD1. This CDR3 spans 14 amino acids. V lost 6 bases, J lost 5 bases, and 7 bases stayed unmatched. Germline CDR1 is MNHNY and CDR2 is SVGAGI (reference sequence). This chain's CDR3 is CASSPLQGAYGYTF. CDR3 nucleotides: TGTGCCAGCAGCCCCTTACAGGGGGCTTATGGCTACACCTTC.

This chain links TRBV19 with TRBJ1-1, with a possible D match to TRBD1 (6 bases). The CDR3 covers 18 residues. V dropped 0 bases and J dropped 0 bases, with 17 bases sitting between them. From germline, CDR1 is LNHDA and CDR2 SQIVND (reference sequence). The CDR3 region is CASSIESPPRDMNTEAFF. The CDR3 DNA follows: TGTGCCAGTAGTATAGAAAGCCCACCAAGGGACATGAACACTGAAGCTTTCTTT.

This chain connects TRBV29-1 to TRBJ2-3, with 10 bases matching TRBD2. J gave up 2 bases and V 6 bases, and 2 bases lay outside the gene matches. This CDR3 has 13 residues. Germline CDR1 reads SQVTM; CDR2 reads ANQGSEA. As DNA, the CDR3 is TGCAGCGTCGGACTAGCGGTCACAGATACGCAGTATTTT. Translated, it gives CSVGLAVTDTQYF.

The chain carries TRBV5-1 and TRBJ2-7; 8 positions agree with TRBD2. Germline-derived CDR1 and CDR2 are SGHRS and YFSETQ. J was trimmed by 3 bases and V by 4 bases; bases with no gene match: 12. The CDR3 loop spans 16 amino acids. The DNA of the CDR3 is TGCGCCAGCAGCGGAGGAATACTAGCGGAGTACTACGAGCAGTACTTC. As protein: CASSGGILAEYYEQYF.

The CDR3 DNA sequence: TGTGCCAGTAGCACTACTAGCGGGATCTCCACCGGGGAGCTGTTTTTT. Translation gives CASSTTSGISTGELFF. The chain joins TRBV19 to TRBJ2-2, with 10 bases that match TRBD2. J was trimmed by 4 bases and V by 6 bases; bases with no gene match: 8. Germline V gene sequence: CDR1 LNHDA, CDR2 SQIVND (reference sequence). The CDR3 runs 16 residues. The complete variable domain, with remaining parts taken from reference TRBV19 and TRBJ2-2, reads DGGITQSPKYLFRKEGQNVTLSCEQNLNHDAMYWYRQDPGQGLRLIYYSQIVNDFQKGDIAEGYSVSREKKESFPLTVTSAQKNPTAFYLCASSTTSGISTGELFFGEGSRLTVL.

The chain combines TRBV19 with TRBJ2-7; D may be TRBD2 (5 bases). This CDR3 comprises 14 residues. Germline lookup yields CDR1 LNHDA and CDR2 SQIVND (reference sequence). The V end was cut by 0 bases, the J end by 5 bases, with 11 bases between. In DNA, the CDR3 is TGTGCCAGTAGTATAGAAAGGAGGAGCGACGAGCAGTACTTC. This codes for CASSIERRSDEQYF.

The chain links TRBV5-4 to TRBJ2-3, with D unclear. The CDR3 has 12 amino acids. CDR1 SGHNT and CDR2 YYREEE come from the germline V gene (reference sequence). V was clipped by 7 bases and J by 1 base, with 7 bases between them. The CDR3 loop reads CASPSGTDTQYF. CDR3 nucleotides: TGTGCCAGCCCCTCCGGCACAGATACGCAGTATTTT.

The J gene is TRBJ2-7, the V gene TRBV12-3 or TRBV12-4; D is perhaps TRBD2 (6 bases). The CDR3 loop spans 13 amino acids. The V and J ends lost 6 bases and 4 bases respectively, with 13 bases between them. The CDR3 bases are TGTGCCAGCAGCAAGCGGGCCGAGTACGAGCAGTACTTC. Translation gives CASSKRAEYEQYF.

The chain uses TRBV7-2 and TRBJ2-7; 9 bases map to TRBD2. Germline CDR1 is SGHTA and CDR2 is FQGNSA. The CDR3 extends over 15 amino acids. V lost 5 bases and J lost 3; bases outside the gene matches: 8. As DNA, the CDR3 is TGTGCCAGCAGCAACGGTGGAGCGGGGGGCTACGAGCAGTACTTC. It translates to CASSNGGAGGYEQYF.

The chain is built from TRBV28 and TRBJ1-2; D unresolved. Deletions cut 2 bases from V and 4 bases from J, with 11 bases between. This CDR3 is 14 amino acids long. Germline CDR1 and CDR2: MDHEN and SYDVKM. CDR3 residues: CASSLRPTFYGYTF. CDR3 bases: TGTGCCAGCAGTTTACGCCCCACATTCTATGGCTACACCTTC.